The T cell receptor beta chain described here comes from a study of CD8+CD57+ T cells in acquired aplastic anemia. Study summary: Isolated CD4+ and CD8+ cells, once sorted, yielded DNA averaging about 3 ug.

This clonotype was detected many times. What it binds is not known. Template material for TCR beta VDJ and CDR3 profiling consisted of genomic DNA. A single record per CDR3 protein comes from TCRdb applying MiXCR to the reads. The table includes under 500,000 distinct CDR3 sequences, more than 25% detected once. Study findings and constraints: The study identified more than 25 CD8+ CDR3 sequences shared by patients and controls.

An expansion of CD8+CD57+ cells by flow cytometry had been shown in patients chosen for sequencing. Sequencing used sorted CD4+, CD8+, or CD8+CD57+ T cells (not recorded which) from PBMCs. The receptor was isolated from a human donor with aplastic anemia.

The CDR3 DNA is TGTGCTAGTGGTTTAGGGACTGGAAACACCATATATTTT. Translated, it gives CASGLGTGNTIYF. The V call is TRBV12-5, the J call TRBJ1-3; no firm D call. The CDR3 runs 13 residues. V was shortened by 3 bases and J by 2 bases, with 5 bases between the two germline ends. Germline CDR1 is LGHNT and CDR2 is FRNRAP. The variable domain in full, completed from reference TRBV12-5 and TRBJ1-3, reads DARVTQTPRHKVTEMGQEVTMRCQPILGHNTVFWYRQTMMQGLELLAYFRNRAPLDDSGMPKDRFSAEMPDATLATLKIQPSEPRDSAVYFCASGLGTGNTIYFGEGSWLTVV.